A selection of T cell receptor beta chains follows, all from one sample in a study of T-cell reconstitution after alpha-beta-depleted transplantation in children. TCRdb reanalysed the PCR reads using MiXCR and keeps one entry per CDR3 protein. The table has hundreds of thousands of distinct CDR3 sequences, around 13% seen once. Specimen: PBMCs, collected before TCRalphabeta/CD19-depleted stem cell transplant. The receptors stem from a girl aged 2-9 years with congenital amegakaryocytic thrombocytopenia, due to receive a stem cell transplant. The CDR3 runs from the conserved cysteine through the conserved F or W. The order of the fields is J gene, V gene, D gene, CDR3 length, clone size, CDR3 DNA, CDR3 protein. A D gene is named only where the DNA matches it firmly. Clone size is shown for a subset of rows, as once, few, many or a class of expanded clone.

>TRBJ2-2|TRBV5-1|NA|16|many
TGCGCCAGCAGCAAGGGACCGTCCGGGTACACCGGGGAGCTGTTTTTT
CASSKGPSGYTGELFF
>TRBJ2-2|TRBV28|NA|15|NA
TGTGCCAGCAGTTCGCGCAGAGGACTCTTCCGGGAGCTGTTTTTT
CASSSRRGLFRELFF
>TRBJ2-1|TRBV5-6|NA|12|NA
TGTGCCAGCAGCCAACTACCTGGTGAGCAGTTCTTC
CASSQLPGEQFF
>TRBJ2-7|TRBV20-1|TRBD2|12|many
TGCAGTGTTGGACTAGCGGGCCGAGAGCAGTACTTC
CSVGLAGREQYF
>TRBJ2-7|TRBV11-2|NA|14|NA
TGTGCCAGCGCAAGGCTGACAGGTCCCTACGAGCAGTACTTC
CASARLTGPYEQYF
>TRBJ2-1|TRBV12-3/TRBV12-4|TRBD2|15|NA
TGTGCCAGCAGTCTTAGCGGGAGGGCCAGCCATGAGCAGTTCTTC
CASSLSGRASHEQFF
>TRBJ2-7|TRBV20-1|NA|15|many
TGCAGTGCTAGCCCCCGGACCAGGGCAGACTACGAGCAGTACTTC
CSASPRTRADYEQYF
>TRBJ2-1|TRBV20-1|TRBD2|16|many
TGCAGTGCTACCCTTGGACTAGCGGGAGACTACAATGAGCAGTTCTTC
CSATLGLAGDYNEQFF
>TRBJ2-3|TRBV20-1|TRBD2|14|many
TGCAGTGCCCATCTAGCGGGTCGCCCAGATACGCAGTATTTT
CSAHLAGRPDTQYF
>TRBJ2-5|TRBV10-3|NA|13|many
TGTGCCATCTCCAGTGGGGGCGAAGAGACCCAGTACTTC
CAISSGGEETQYF
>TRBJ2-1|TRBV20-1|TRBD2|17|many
TGCAGTGCTAGAGATCTAACTAGCGGGAGGGTATACAATGAGCAGTTCTTC
CSARDLTSGRVYNEQFF
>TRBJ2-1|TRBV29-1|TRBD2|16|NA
TGCAGCGTTGAACCCGAGATAGCGGGAGACCCGAATGAGCAGTTCTTC
CSVEPEIAGDPNEQFF
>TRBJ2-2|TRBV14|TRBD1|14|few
TGTGCCAGCAGCCAGACGACAGGGGCCGGGGAGCTGTTTTTT
CASSQTTGAGELFF
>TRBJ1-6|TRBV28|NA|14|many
TGTGCCATCGCCCCGGGAGGGAGCAATTCACCCCTCCACTTT
CAIAPGGSNSPLHF
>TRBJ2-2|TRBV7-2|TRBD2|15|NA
TGTGCCAGCATCCTACTAGCGGGAGACACCGGGGAGCTGTTTTTT
CASILLAGDTGELFF
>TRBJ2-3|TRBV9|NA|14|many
TGTGCCAGCAGCGTAGCCCAACTCACAGATACGCAGTATTTT
CASSVAQLTDTQYF
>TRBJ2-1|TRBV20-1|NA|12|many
TGCAGTGCTATGGGGTCCTACAATGAGCAGTTCTTC
CSAMGSYNEQFF
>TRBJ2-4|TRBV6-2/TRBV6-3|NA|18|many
TGTGCCAGCACCTGGGTAGGGCCGGGTATTCTAGCCAAAAACATTCAGTACTTC
CASTWVGPGILAKNIQYF
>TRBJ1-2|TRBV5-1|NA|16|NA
TGCGCCAGCAGCGACGACGCCAGACCTACTAACTATGGCTACACCTTC
CASSDDARPTNYGYTF
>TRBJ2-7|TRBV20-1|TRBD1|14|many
TGCAGTGCCGGCAGATCGGGACAGCCCTACGAGCAGTACTTC
CSAGRSGQPYEQYF
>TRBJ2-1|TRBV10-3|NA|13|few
TGTGCCATCACCGCGTCGGAGGGAAATGAGCAGTTCTTC
CAITASEGNEQFF
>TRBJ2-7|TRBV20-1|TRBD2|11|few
TGCAGTGCTCCCTGGGGGGGCGAGCAGTACTTC
CSAPWGGEQYF
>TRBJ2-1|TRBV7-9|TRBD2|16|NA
TGTGCCAGCAGCCCGTCGACTAGCGGGAGCAGGAATGAGCAGTTCTTC
CASSPSTSGSRNEQFF
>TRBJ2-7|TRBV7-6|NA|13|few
TGTGCCAGCAGCTCGGACCTTCGAGGCGAGCAGTACTTC
CASSSDLRGEQYF
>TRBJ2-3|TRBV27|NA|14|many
TGTGCCAGCAGTTTATCGGCAGCAACAGATACGCAGTATTTT
CASSLSAATDTQYF
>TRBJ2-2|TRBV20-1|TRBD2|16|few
TGCAGTGCTAGAGATCTTAGCGGGAGTGACACCGGGGAGCTGTTTTTT
CSARDLSGSDTGELFF
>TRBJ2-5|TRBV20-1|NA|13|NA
TGCAGTGCGATCGGACGCCCCGAGGAGACCCAGTACTTC
CSAIGRPEETQYF
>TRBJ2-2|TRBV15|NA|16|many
TGTGCCACCAGCCCACAACTAGCCTTGGGCACCGGGGAGCTGTTTTTT
CATSPQLALGTGELFF
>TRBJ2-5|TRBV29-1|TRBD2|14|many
TGCAGCGTAGGACTAGCCAATGACGGAGAGACCCAGTACTTC
CSVGLANDGETQYF
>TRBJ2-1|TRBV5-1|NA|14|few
TGCGCCAGCAGATCTGGTTCCACCTACAATGAGCAGTTCTTC
CASRSGSTYNEQFF
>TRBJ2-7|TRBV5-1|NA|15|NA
TGCGCCAGCAGCTTATGGTCTGGACCCGCCTACGAGCAGTACTTC
CASSLWSGPAYEQYF
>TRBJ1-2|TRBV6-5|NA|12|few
TGTGCCAGCAGTACAGGGATCTATGGCTACACCTTC
CASSTGIYGYTF
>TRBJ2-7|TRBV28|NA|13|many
TGTGCCAGCAGTTCGGGACACTACTACGAGCAGTACTTC
CASSSGHYYEQYF
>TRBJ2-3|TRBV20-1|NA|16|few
TGCAGTGCTAGAGATCTCTGGCGGGATGGGGCAGATACGCAGTATTTT
CSARDLWRDGADTQYF
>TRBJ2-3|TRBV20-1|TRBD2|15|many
TGCAGTGCTGGCGGCGGGACTAGCGACACAGATACGCAGTATTTT
CSAGGGTSDTDTQYF
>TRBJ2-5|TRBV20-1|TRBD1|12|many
TGCAGTGCTGATACAGGGGGAGAGACCCAGTACTTC
CSADTGGETQYF
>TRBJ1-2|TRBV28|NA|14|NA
TGTGCCATCCCCTCGGGGGGAGCTAACTATGGCTACACCTTC
CAIPSGGANYGYTF
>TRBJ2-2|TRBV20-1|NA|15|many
TGCAGTGCTAGAGTTTCCATAGCAAACACCGGGGAGCTGTTTTTT
CSARVSIANTGELFF
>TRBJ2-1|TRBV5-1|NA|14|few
TGCGCCAGCAGACCCCCGGGGCCTTACAATGAGCAGTTCTTC
CASRPPGPYNEQFF
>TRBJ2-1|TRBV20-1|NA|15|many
TGCAGTGCTAGACTCTTGCGGGACTCCTACAATGAGCAGTTCTTC
CSARLLRDSYNEQFF
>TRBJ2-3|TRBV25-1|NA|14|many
TGTGCCAGCACCCTGCAAGGGGGCACAGATACGCAGTATTTT
CASTLQGGTDTQYF
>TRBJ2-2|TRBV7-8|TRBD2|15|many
TGTGCCAGCAGTTTTAAGCGGGGGAACACCGGGGAGCTGTTTTTT
CASSFKRGNTGELFF
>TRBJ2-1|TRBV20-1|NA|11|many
TGCAGTGCTAAGTTTTACAATGAGCAGTTCTTC
CSAKFYNEQFF
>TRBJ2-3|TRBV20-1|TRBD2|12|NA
TGCAGTGCCAGTAGCGGGAGGGTTGGGCAGTATTTT
CSASSGRVGQYF
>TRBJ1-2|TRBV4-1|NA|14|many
TGCGCCAGCAGCCAACCTGACAGAAGCTTAGGCTACACCTTC
CASSQPDRSLGYTF
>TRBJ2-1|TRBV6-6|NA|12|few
TGTGCCAGCAGCCGACTATACAATGAGCAGTTCTTC
CASSRLYNEQFF
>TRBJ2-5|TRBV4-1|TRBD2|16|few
TGCGCCAGCAGCCAAGAGAGAGGGAGGGACCAAGAGACCCAGTACTTC
CASSQERGRDQETQYF
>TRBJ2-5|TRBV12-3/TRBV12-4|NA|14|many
TGTGCCAGCAGTTGGGCGAGGGGACAAGAGACCCAGTACTTC
CASSWARGQETQYF
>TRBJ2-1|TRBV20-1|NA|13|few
TGCAGTGCTAGAGGGCCAGGGTACAATGAGCAGTTCTTC
CSARGPGYNEQFF